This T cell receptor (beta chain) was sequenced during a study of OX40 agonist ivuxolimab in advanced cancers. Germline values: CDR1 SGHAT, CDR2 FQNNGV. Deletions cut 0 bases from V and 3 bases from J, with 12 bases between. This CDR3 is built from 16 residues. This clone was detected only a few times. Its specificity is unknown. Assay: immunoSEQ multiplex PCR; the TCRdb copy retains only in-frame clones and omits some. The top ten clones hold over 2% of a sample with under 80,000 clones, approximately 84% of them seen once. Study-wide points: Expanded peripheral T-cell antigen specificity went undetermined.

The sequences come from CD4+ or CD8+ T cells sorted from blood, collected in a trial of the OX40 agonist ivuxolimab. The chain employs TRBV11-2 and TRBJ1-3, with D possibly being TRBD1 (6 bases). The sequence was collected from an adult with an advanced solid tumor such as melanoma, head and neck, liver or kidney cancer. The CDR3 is CASSLDGGAFGNTIYF. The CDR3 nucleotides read TGTGCCAGCAGCTTAGACGGGGGCGCGTTTGGAAACACCATATATTTT.